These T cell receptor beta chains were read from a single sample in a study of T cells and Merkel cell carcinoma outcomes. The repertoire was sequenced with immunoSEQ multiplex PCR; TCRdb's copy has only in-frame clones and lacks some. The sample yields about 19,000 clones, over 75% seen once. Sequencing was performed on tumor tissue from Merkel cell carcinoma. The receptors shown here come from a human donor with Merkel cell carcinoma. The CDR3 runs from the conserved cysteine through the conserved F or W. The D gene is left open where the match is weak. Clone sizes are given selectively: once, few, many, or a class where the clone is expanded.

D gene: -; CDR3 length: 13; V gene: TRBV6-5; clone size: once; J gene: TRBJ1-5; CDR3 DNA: TGTGCCAGCAGTTACCGAGAGAATCAGCCCCAGCATTTT; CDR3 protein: CASSYRENQPQHF
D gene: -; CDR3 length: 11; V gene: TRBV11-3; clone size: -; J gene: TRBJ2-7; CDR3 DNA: TGTGCCAGCAGCTCCTTATACGAGCAGTACTTC; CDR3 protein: CASSSLYEQYF
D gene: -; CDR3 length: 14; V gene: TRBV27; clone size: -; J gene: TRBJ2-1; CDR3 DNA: TGTGCCAGCAGTTTACATTGGCAGAACAATGAGCAGTTCTTC; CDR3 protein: CASSLHWQNNEQFF
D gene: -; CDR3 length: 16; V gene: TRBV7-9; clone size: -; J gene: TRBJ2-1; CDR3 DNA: TGTGCCAGCAGCTTAGCCAGGGGAGGAGGAAAGGATGAGCAGTTCTTC; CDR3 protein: CASSLARGGGKDEQFF
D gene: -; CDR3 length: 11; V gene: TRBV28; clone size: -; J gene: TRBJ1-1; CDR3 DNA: TGTGCCTCGCGGAGGGGCCCAGAGGCTTTCTTT; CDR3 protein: CASRRGPEAFF
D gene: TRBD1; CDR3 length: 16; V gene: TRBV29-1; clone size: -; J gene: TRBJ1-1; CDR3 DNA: TGCAGCGTTGAAGATCTCCCGGACAGGAGGAACACTGAAGCTTTCTTT; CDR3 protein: CSVEDLPDRRNTEAFF
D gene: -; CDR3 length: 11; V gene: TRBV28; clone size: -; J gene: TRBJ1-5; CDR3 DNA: TGTGCCAGTCATAGCAATCAGCCCCAGCATTTT; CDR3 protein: CASHSNQPQHF
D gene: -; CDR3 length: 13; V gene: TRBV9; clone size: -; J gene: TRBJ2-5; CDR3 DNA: TGTGCCAGCAGCGTAAGTCCACGGGAGACCCAGTACTTC; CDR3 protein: CASSVSPRETQYF
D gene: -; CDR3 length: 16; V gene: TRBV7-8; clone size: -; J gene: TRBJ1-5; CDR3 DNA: TGTGCCAGCAGCTTCGACAGGACGGGGCGCAATCAGCCCCAGCATTTT; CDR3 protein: CASSFDRTGRNQPQHF
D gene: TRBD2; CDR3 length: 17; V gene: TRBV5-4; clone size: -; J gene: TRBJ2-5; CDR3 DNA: TGTGCCAGCAGCTTACGACTAGCGGGGGGGCCAGGAGAGACCCAGTACTTC; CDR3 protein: CASSLRLAGGPGETQYF
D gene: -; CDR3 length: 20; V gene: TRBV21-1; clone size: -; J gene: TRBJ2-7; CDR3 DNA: TGTGCCAGCAGCAAGAGAAAAGAGGTCTCCCGATTCCCCAGCTCCTACGAGCAGTACTTC; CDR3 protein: CASSKRKEVSRFPSSYEQYF
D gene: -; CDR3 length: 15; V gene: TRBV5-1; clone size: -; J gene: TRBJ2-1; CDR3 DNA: TGCGCCAGCAGCTTGCCGGGTAGCTCCTACAATGAGCAGTTCTTC; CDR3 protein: CASSLPGSSYNEQFF
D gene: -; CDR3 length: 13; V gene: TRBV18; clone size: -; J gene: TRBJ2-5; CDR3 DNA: TGTGCCAGCTCCTCGACAGATGGAGAGACCCAGTACTTC; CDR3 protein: CASSSTDGETQYF
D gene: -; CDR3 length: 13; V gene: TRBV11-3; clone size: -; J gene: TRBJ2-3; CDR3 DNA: TGTGCCAGCAGCCGAACCTTATCAGATACGCAGTATTTT; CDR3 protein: CASSRTLSDTQYF
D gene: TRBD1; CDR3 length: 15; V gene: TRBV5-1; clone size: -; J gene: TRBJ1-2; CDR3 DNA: TGCGCCAGCAGCCTGACAGGGCCCCCCAACTATGGCTACACCTTC; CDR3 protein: CASSLTGPPNYGYTF
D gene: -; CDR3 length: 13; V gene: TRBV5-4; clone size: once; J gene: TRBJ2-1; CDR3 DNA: TGTGCCAGCAGCTTGCCCAGCCGCGATGAGCAGTTCTTC; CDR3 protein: CASSLPSRDEQFF
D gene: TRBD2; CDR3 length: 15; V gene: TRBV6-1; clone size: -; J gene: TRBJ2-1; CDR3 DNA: TGTGCCAGCAGTCGGACTAGCGGGAGAAGGTATGAGCAGTTCTTC; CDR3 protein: CASSRTSGRRYEQFF
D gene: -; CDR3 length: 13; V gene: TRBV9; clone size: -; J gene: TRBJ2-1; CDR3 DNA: TGTGCCAGCAGCTTTGGGGTGGGGAATGAGCAGTTCTTC; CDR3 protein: CASSFGVGNEQFF
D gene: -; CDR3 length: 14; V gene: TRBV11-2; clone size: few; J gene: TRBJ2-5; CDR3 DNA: TGTGCCAGCACCTTCTCCAGTTGGGGAGAGACCCAGTACTTC; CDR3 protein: CASTFSSWGETQYF
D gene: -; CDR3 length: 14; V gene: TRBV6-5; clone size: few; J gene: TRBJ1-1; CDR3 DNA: TGTGCCAGCAGTTCATATACCCACCAGCGGGAAGCTTTCTTT; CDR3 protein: CASSSYTHQREAFF
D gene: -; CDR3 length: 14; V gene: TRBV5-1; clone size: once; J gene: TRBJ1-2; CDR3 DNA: TGCGCCAGCAGCTTGGGGGACGTGACCTATGGCTACACCTTC; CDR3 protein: CASSLGDVTYGYTF
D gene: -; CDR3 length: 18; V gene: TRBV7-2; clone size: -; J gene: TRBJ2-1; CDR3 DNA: TGTGCCAGCAGCTTTCAGGCTCGAGGCCTCCGCGGCGGCAATGAGCAGTTCTTC; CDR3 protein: CASSFQARGLRGGNEQFF
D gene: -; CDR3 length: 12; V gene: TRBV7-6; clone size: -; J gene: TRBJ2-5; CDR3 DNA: TGTGCCAGCAGCTCTCTAGGGGAGACCCAGTACTTC; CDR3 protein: CASSSLGETQYF
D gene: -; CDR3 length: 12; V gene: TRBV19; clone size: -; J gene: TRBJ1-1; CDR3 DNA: TGTGCCAGTACCAATAGGGGGGCTGAAGCTTTCTTT; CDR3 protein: CASTNRGAEAFF
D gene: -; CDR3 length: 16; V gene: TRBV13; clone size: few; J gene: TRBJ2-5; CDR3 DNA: TGTGCCAGCAGCTCGCGGACAGTGATCTTGAGGGAGACCCAGTACTTC; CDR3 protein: CASSSRTVILRETQYF
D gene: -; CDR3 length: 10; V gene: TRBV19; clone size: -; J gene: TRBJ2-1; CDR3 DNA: TGTGCCAGCAGTGGCAATAAGCAGTTCTTC; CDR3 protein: CASSGNKQFF
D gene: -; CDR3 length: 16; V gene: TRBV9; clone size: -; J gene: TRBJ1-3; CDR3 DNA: TGTGCCAGCAGCCGGGGGTGGGGAGGGACTTCGGACACCATATATTTT; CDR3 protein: CASSRGWGGTSDTIYF
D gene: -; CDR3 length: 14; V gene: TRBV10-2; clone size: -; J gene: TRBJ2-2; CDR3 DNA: TGCGCCAGCAAGAAGGATACCAACACCGGGGAGCTGTTTTTT; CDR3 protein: CASKKDTNTGELFF
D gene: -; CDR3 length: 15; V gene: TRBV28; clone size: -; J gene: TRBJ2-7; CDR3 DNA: TGTGCCAGCAGTCCCGGGACTTTAGACCTCTACGAGCAGTACTTC; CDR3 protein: CASSPGTLDLYEQYF
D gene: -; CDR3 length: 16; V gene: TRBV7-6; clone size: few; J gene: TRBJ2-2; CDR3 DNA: TGTGCCAGCAGCTCCCTGGGGGGACTCCACGACGGGGAGCTGTTTTTT; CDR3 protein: CASSSLGGLHDGELFF
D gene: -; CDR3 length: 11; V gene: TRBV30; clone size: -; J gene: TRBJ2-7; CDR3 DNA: TGTGCCTGGAGAAGAGCTTACGAGCAGTACTTC; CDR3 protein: CAWRRAYEQYF
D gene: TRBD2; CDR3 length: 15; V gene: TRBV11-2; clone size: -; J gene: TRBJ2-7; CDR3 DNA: TGTGCCAGCAGCTTCCCGGGACTAGGGGCCTACGAGCAGTACTTC; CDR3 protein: CASSFPGLGAYEQYF
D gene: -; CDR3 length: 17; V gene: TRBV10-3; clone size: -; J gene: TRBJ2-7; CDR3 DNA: TGTGCCATCAGTGACATGCGTTGGTTCAGGGTATCCTACGAGCAGTACTTT; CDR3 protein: CAISDMRWFRVSYEQYF
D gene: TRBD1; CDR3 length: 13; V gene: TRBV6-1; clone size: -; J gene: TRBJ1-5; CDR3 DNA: TGTGCCAGCAGAGGACAGGGGTATCAGCCCCAGCATTTT; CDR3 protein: CASRGQGYQPQHF
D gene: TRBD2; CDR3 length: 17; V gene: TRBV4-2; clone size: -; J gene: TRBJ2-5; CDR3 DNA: TGTGCCAGCAGCCAAGAGAGCGGGAGTTCGGGCGGGGAGACCCAGTACTTC; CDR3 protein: CASSQESGSSGGETQYF
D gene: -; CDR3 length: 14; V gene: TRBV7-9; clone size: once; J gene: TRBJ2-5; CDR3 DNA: TGTGCCAGCAGCTTAGGTTGGTTGGAGGAGACCCAATACTTC; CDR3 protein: CASSLGWLEETQYF
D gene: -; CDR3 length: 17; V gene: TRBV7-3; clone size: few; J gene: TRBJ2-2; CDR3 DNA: TGTGCCAGCAGCCTTAGTTCGGGGGCGTTGGGCACCGGGGAGCTGTTTTTT; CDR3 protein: CASSLSSGALGTGELFF
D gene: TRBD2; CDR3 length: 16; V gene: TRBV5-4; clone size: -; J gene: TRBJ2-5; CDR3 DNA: TGTGCCAGCAGCCCGGACCCTATGGCGGGAGGGGAGACCCAGTACTTC; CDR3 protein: CASSPDPMAGGETQYF
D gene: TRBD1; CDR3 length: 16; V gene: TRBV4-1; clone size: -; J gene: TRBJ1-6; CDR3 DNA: TGCGCCAGCAGCCCCTACGGAGAGACAGGGTGGTCACCCCTCCACTTT; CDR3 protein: CASSPYGETGWSPLHF
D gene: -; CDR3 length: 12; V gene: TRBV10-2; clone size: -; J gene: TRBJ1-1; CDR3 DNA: TGCGCCAGCACTACGCAGGGAACTGAAGCTTTCTTT; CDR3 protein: CASTTQGTEAFF
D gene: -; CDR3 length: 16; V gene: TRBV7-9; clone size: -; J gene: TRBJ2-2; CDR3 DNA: TGTGCCAGCAGCTTAGCGCGGCAGTCGAACACCGGGGAGCTGTTTTTT; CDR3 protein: CASSLARQSNTGELFF
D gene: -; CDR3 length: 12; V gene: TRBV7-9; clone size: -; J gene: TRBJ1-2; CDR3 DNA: TGTGCCACGAGGGGGAATCGATATGGCTACACCTTC; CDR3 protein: CATRGNRYGYTF
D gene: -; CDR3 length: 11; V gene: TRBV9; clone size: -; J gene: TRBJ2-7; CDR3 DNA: TGTGCCAGCAGCGACCCGGGACCGCAGTACTTC; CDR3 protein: CASSDPGPQYF
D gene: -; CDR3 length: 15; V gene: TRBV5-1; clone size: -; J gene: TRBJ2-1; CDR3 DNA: TGCGCCAGCAGCAAATCGGGAGACCCCTACAATGAACAGTTCTTC; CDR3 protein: CASSKSGDPYNEQFF
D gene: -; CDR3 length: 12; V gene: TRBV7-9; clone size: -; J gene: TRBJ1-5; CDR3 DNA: TGTGCCAGCAGCCGATATAATCAGCCCCAGCATTTT; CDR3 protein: CASSRYNQPQHF
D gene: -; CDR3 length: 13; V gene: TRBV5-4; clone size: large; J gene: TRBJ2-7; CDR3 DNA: TGTGCCAGCAGCGGGGCCTTGGGTTACGAGCAGTACTTC; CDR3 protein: CASSGALGYEQYF
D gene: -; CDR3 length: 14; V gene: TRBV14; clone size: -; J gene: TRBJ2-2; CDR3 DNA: TGTGCCAGCAGCTACTTAAGCGGAACCGGGGAGCTGTTTTTT; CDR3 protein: CASSYLSGTGELFF
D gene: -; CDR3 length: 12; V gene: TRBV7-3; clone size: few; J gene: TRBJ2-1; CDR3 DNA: TGTGCCAGCAGCTTACCCGGGAATGAGCAGTTCTTC; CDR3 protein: CASSLPGNEQFF
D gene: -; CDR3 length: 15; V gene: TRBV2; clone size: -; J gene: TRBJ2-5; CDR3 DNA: TGTGCCAGCAGTGAAGGGTTGAGGGGGCAAGAGACCCAGTACTTC; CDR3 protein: CASSEGLRGQETQYF
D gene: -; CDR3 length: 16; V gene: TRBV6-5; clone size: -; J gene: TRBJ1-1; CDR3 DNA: TGTGCCAGCAGTTACTCGAGCCCGGGTAGGAGCACTGAAGCTTTCTTT; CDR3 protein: CASSYSSPGRSTEAFF
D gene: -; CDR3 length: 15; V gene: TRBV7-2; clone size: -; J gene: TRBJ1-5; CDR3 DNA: TGTGCCAGCAGATTAGACCAAGGAGGCCATCAGCCCCAGCATTTT; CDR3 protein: CASRLDQGGHQPQHF
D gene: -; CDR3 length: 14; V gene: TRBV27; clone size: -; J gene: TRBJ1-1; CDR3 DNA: TGTGCCAGCAGTTCCCCCACAGCCAACACTGAAGCTTTCTTT; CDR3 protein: CASSSPTANTEAFF
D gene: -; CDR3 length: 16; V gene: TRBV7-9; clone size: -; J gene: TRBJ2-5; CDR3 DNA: TGTGCCAGCAGCTTAGTTTCGTGGCAGTCGAGGGAGACCCAGTACTTC; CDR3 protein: CASSLVSWQSRETQYF